This entry is about one T cell receptor beta chain. The record originates from a study of blood T cells in healthy people across ages. Per the germline V gene, CDR1 is SGHTA and CDR2 is FQGNSA. V lost 5 bases, J lost 3 bases, and 9 bases stayed unmatched. This CDR3 region has 15 residues. The use of a sample-barcoded 5' primer and a J-beta primer mix characterized a second PCR of roughly 6 to 11 cycles. TCRdb itself ran the 5' RACE reads through MiXCR, one entry per CDR3 protein. The sample records about 560,000 distinct CDR3 sequences, 27% being singletons. This same sample was also taken into another study, of T cells of mothers and their children.

This clonotype was obtained from a boy between 2 and 10 years old in good health. The J gene is TRBJ2-5, the V gene TRBV7-2; the match to TRBD1 covers 7 bases. Sequencing used blood. CDR3 sequence (DNA): TGTGCCAGCAGCGCCTCCGGGACAGAGGAAGAGACCCAGTACTTC. Its translation is CASSASGTEEETQYF.